Following are 22 T cell receptor beta chains from one sample sequenced in a study of vaccination and CD4 T cells after COVID-19. Treatment denoted: approximately nine-day PBMC culture with coronavirus spike peptide pools or control peptides (ViraFEST assay). Their antigens are not known. Sequence data for DNA of cultured CD4+ T cells were generated by the Oncomine TCR Beta short-read assay. Via MiXCR, TCRdb re-called the PCR reads, giving one row per CDR3 protein. This sample carries 10,000 to 12,000 distinct CDR3 sequences, roughly 56% of them seen once, and the ten largest clones take roughly a tenth. Sequencing was performed on CD4+ T cells from blood, cultured in vitro. The receptor set was obtained from a human donor who had recovered from COVID-19.

The V and J genes are TRBV15 and TRBJ2-5, with D maybe TRBD2 (6 bases). V lost 1 base to trimming and J lost 7 bases, with 13 bases between them. The CDR3 is 14 residues long. CDR1 and CDR2 (germline): LNHNV, YYDKDF (reference sequence). The CDR3 nucleotides are TGTGCCACCAGCAGAGCGGGAGCGGCAGGGACCCAGTACTTC. It specifies CATSRAGAAGTQYF.

V usage is TRBV6-5 and J usage is TRBJ1-2, with 9 bases that match TRBD1. CDR1 and CDR2 from the germline V gene are MNHEY and SVGAGI. This CDR3 contains 14 residues. The junction had 10 bases not matched to a gene; V was cut back by 6 bases and J by 8 bases. CDR3 in amino acids: CASRLLQGAGGYTF. The CDR3 nucleotides read TGTGCCAGCAGATTACTACAGGGGGCGGGCGGCTACACCTTC.

The CDR3: CATSGSSGSTDTQYF. The CDR3 bases are TGTGCCACCAGTGGGTCCAGCGGTAGCACAGATACGCAGTATTTT. The chain couples TRBV24-1 to TRBJ2-3; the D gene is possibly TRBD2 (5 bases). V lost 5 bases to trimming and J lost 0 bases, with 11 bases between them. Per germline, CDR1 KGHDR and CDR2 SFDVKD. The CDR3 loop spans 15 amino acids.

In the case of this clonotype: A junction boundary mismatches the germline segment, possibly from a read error. The CDR3 DNA is TGTGCTAGCAGCTTAGGACAGGGTGTGTCCTACGAGCAGTACTTC. It encodes CASSLGQGVSYEQYF. The rearrangement links TRBV7-7 to TRBJ2-7; the match to TRBD1 covers 8 bases. Per the germline V gene, CDR1 is SSHAT and CDR2 is FNYEAQ (reference sequence). The CDR3 runs 15 residues.

This chain links TRBV19 with TRBJ1-1; TRBD1 matches 9 bases. Per the germline V gene, CDR1 is LNHDA and CDR2 is SQIVND (reference sequence). V trimming: 10 bases; J trimming: 2 bases; junction bases outside the gene matches: 5. This CDR3 region has 13 residues. Written as DNA, the CDR3 is TGTGCCACCGAGGGACAGGGAAACACTGAAGCTTTCTTT. It translates to CATEGQGNTEAFF.

This rearrangement joins TRBV11-2 to TRBJ2-1, with 12 bases that match TRBD2. Germline trimming cut 4 bases from V and 4 bases from J; bases unmatched to any gene: 5. Looked up from germline, CDR1 is SGHAT and CDR2 is FQNNGV. CDR3 length: 16 amino acids. Written as DNA, the CDR3 is TGTGCCAGCAGCTCGACTAGCGGGAGTTGGTACAATGAGCAGTTCTTC. Translating gives CASSSTSGSWYNEQFF.

V is TRBV20-1 and J is TRBJ2-1; tentatively, D is TRBD2 (6 bases). The germline CDR1 and CDR2 sequences are DFQATT and SNEGSKA (reference sequence). The CDR3 extends over 13 amino acids. V was cut by 6 bases and J by 4 bases, with 13 bases left in between. The CDR3 loop is CSAAGRIYNEQFF. For the CDR3, the DNA is TGCAGTGCGGCGGGACGGATATACAATGAGCAGTTCTTC.

The CDR3: CASSLGLASYEQYF. The CDR3 bases are TGTGCCAGCAGTCTCGGACTTGCCTCCTACGAGCAGTACTTC. The rearrangement joins TRBV2 to TRBJ2-7; D possibly corresponds to TRBD2 (5 bases). CDR3 size: 14 residues. Between the trimmed V and J ends, which lost 5 bases and 0 bases, there was a span of 11 bases. The germline CDR1 and CDR2 sequences are SNHLY and FYNNEI.

This sequence joins TRBV28 and TRBJ2-7; D is possibly TRBD2 (5 bases). The CDR3 length is 11 residues. Trimming shortened V by 3 bases and J by 12 bases, and 12 bases separated the two germline ends. Germline CDR1 reads MDHEN; CDR2 reads SYDVKM. In DNA form, the CDR3 reads TGTGCCAGCAGTTTGAGGGCTAGCTCGTACTTC. As protein: CASSLRASSYF.

The rearrangement links TRBV6-2 or TRBV6-3 to TRBJ2-1; a possible D gene is TRBD2 (5 bases). Trimming pared 8 bases from V and 0 bases from J, leaving 8 bases between. There are 13 residues in the CDR3. Germline V lookup: CDR1 MNHEY, CDR2 SVGEGT. The CDR3 coding sequence is TGTGCCAGCGTTCGGGACTCCTACAATGAGCAGTTCTTC. It codes for CASVRDSYNEQFF.

A word on this clonotype: At one end, the junction sequence differs from germline, possibly due to a read error. The chain has TRBV20-1 and TRBJ1-1; perhaps TRBD1 as D (5 bases). From germline, CDR1 is DFQATT and CDR2 SNEGSKA (reference sequence). The CDR3 covers 18 residues. The DNA for the CDR3 is TGCAGTACTAGACCGCAATTTATCCGGGACCCCTCTTTTCGAAAAGCTTTCTTT. This translates into CSTRPQFIRDPSFRKAFF.

The chain couples TRBV15 to TRBJ2-7; D not certain. The CDR3 extends over 15 amino acids. The germline CDR1 and CDR2 sequences are LNHNV and YYDKDF (reference sequence). V was cut by 0 bases and J by 1 base, with 10 bases left in between. In nucleotides, the CDR3 is TGTGCCACCAGCAGAGATCTGGGCCAGTCCTACGAGCAGTACTTC. Translating it yields CATSRDLGQSYEQYF. The full variable domain, completed using reference TRBV15 and TRBJ2-7, is DAMVIQNPRYQVTQFGKPVTLSCSQTLNHNVMYWYQQKSSQAPKLLFHYYDKDFNNEADTPDNFQSRRPNTSFCFLDIRSPGLGDTAMYLCATSRDLGQSYEQYFGPGTRLTVT.

A note on this clonotype: At one of its ends the junction is not consistent with the germline gene, which may arise from a read error. The chain has TRBV6-1 and TRBJ1-2; TRBD1 agrees at 11 bases. This CDR3 region has 14 residues. Germline V gene sequence: CDR1 MNHNS, CDR2 SASEGT. The CDR3 loop reads CASRRPGQGGRGSF. The CDR3 DNA reads TGTGCCAGCAGGCGCCCGGGACAGGGGGGCCGTGGGTCCTTC.

The chain joins TRBV28 to TRBJ2-1; 9 bases fit TRBD2. V trimming: 2 bases; J trimming: 0 bases; junction bases outside the gene matches: 2. The CDR3 has 16 residues. Germline CDR1 and CDR2: MDHEN and SYDVKM. CDR3 residues: CASSLAGGSSYNEQFF. The CDR3 region has the DNA TGTGCCAGCAGTTTAGCGGGAGGGAGCTCCTACAATGAGCAGTTCTTC.

V and J are TRBV7-2 and TRBJ2-1; the match to TRBD2 covers 11 bases. This CDR3 has 19 residues. CDR1 and CDR2 (germline): SGHTA, FQGNSA. V was clipped by 7 bases and J by 0 bases; unmatched bases: 14. This CDR3 is CASIPKGSGRGSSYNEQFF. The CDR3 nucleotides read TGTGCCAGCATCCCGAAGGGTAGCGGGAGGGGAAGCTCCTACAATGAGCAGTTCTTC.

The gene calls are TRBV20-1 and TRBJ1-1; D is possibly TRBD1 (6 bases). V lost 5 bases and J 5 bases, leaving 15 bases between the germline ends. The CDR3 spans 13 residues. Germline V CDR1 and CDR2: DFQATT, SNEGSKA (reference sequence). The CDR3 sequence is CSARQGSLTEAFF. CDR3 DNA: TGCAGTGCTCGTCAGGGGAGTTTGACTGAAGCTTTCTTT.

The gene calls are TRBV6-1 and TRBJ2-7, with unresolved D. Trimming took off 7 bases at V and 8 bases at J, with 15 bases between the two ends. The CDR3 is made up of 12 amino acids. Germline V gene data show CDR1 as MNHNS and CDR2 as SASEGT. The CDR3: CASTSGIGQQYF. CDR3 sequence (DNA): TGTGCCAGCACCTCTGGGATCGGGCAGCAGTACTTC.

The chain links TRBV9 to TRBJ1-6, with 9 bases identical to TRBD1. Germline V lookup: CDR1 SGDLS, CDR2 YYNGEE. V lost 4 bases and J lost 10; bases outside the gene matches: 6. This CDR3 has 14 amino acids. The CDR3 region has the DNA TGTGCCAGCAGCTTCGGGACAGGGCTCTCACCCCTCCACTTT. Translating gives CASSFGTGLSPLHF.

This CDR3 reads CSATSGNFAGELFF. CDR3 sequence (DNA): TGCAGTGCAACGAGCGGGAATTTCGCCGGGGAGCTGTTTTTT. This sequence joins TRBV20-1 and TRBJ2-2; the match to TRBD2 covers 7 bases. V gave up 6 bases and J gave up 6 bases; unmatched junction bases: 10. The CDR3 has 14 residues. Germline lookup yields CDR1 DFQATT and CDR2 SNEGSKA (reference sequence).

The table lists this clonotype with a few counts. V gene TRBV2 combines with J gene TRBJ2-5; TRBD2 is a possible D gene (5 bases). V shed 4 bases and J shed 4 bases, with 10 bases lying between them. The germline CDR1 and CDR2 sequences are SNHLY and FYNNEI. This CDR3 contains 13 residues. The CDR3 sequence is CASSGGSAETQYF. CDR3 nucleotides: TGTGCCAGCAGTGGTGGTAGCGCAGAGACCCAGTACTTC.

V gene TRBV7-9 combines with J gene TRBJ1-2, with 7 positions matching TRBD1. Germline trimming cut 2 bases from V and 7 bases from J; bases unmatched to any gene: 4. Germline CDR1 reads SEHNR; CDR2 reads FQNEAQ (reference sequence). The CDR3 runs 13 residues. CDR3 region: CASSLYGDSGYTF. The CDR3 DNA sequence: TGTGCCAGCAGCTTATATGGGGACAGTGGCTACACCTTC.

The chain joins TRBV7-9 to TRBJ1-2; 7 bases are shared with TRBD1. Losses at the gene ends were 5 bases for V and 2 bases for J; bases not matched to a gene: 8. Germline V CDR1 and CDR2: SEHNR, FQNEAQ (reference sequence). The CDR3 totals 15 residues. The CDR3 DNA reads as TGTGCCAGCAGCCTTCAGGGGACAGAGAACTATGGCTACACCTTC. It encodes CASSLQGTENYGYTF. Together with reference TRBV7-9 and TRBJ1-2, the CDR3 gives the full variable domain: DTGVSQNPRHKITKRGQNVTFRCDPISEHNRLYWYRQTLGQGPEFLTYFQNEAQLEKSRLLSDRFSAERPKGSFSTLEIQRTEQGDSAMYLCASSLQGTENYGYTFGSGTRLTVV.